The 20 T cell receptor beta chains reported below all come from one sample, sequenced in a study of Tregs in tolerant kidney transplant recipients. Related graft donors supplied nonmyeloablative bone marrow transplants, and mixed chimerism was transient. Using immunoSEQ multiplex PCR, the repertoire was profiled, and TCRdb retains in-frame clones only, with some absent. This listing includes 30,000 to 40,000 clones. The starting material was CD4+ T cells from blood (PBMCs), obtained 24 months after the transplant. All receptors come from a human patient who received a combined kidney and bone marrow transplant. Some T cells may have come from the graft donor.

Comment on this clone: The read finishes 3 residues shy of the CDR3 end, and the germline J gene is used to complete it. J is TRBJ1-2 and V is TRBV5-1, with D possibly TRBD1 on 6 matching bases. The length of the CDR3 is 15 residues. Germline lookup yields CDR1 SGHRS and CDR2 YFSETQ. V was clipped by 4 bases and J by 0 bases, with 13 bases between them. CDR3 sequence: CASSPDRSTNYGYTF. The CDR3 DNA, read in part, is TGCGCCAGCAGCCCCGACAGGAGCACTAACTATGGC.

With regard to this clone: The read terminates 3 residues before the CDR3 end, so the remaining end is supplied by the germline J gene. The rearrangement joins TRBV19 to TRBJ2-1, with 8 positions matching TRBD2. In germline, CDR1 is LNHDA, CDR2 SQIVND (reference sequence). Trimming took 5 bases from V and 7 from J; bases not matched to a gene: 13. This CDR3 spans 16 amino acids. The CDR3 bases that were read are TGTGCCAGTAGTCCCGCGAATAGCGGGAAAGAGAATGAG. Translation gives CASSPANSGKENE. The whole CDR3 protein is CASSPANSGKENEQFF.

Concerning this clone itself: The observed sequence ends 3 residues before the CDR3 terminus, with the missing tail filled in from the germline J gene. V is TRBV19 and J is TRBJ1-5; 7 bases are a match to TRBD1. V was clipped by 4 bases and J by 4 bases; unmatched bases: 7. Germline-derived CDR1 and CDR2 are LNHDA and SQIVND (reference sequence). CDR3 size: 15 residues. The CDR3 DNA, read in part, is TGTGCCAGTAGTACAGGGACAGTAGGTAATCAGCCC. It codes for CASSTGTVGNQP. The complete CDR3 sequence is CASSTGTVGNQPQHF.

Remarks on this clone: Sequencing ends 3 residues short of the CDR3 end; the germline J gene provides the rest. The J gene is TRBJ2-2, the V gene TRBV5-1; D perhaps matches TRBD1 (5 bases). This CDR3 is 16 amino acids long. In germline, CDR1 is SGHRS, CDR2 YFSETQ. V lost 0 bases and J lost 0, with 9 bases in between. The CDR3 loop reads CASSLVGRANTGELFF. The sequenced part of the CDR3 DNA is TGCGCCAGCAGCTTGGTTGGCAGGGCGAACACCGGGGAG. Combining the CDR3 with reference TRBV5-1 and TRBJ2-2 gives the whole variable domain KAGVTQTPRYLIKTRGQQVTLSCSPISGHRSVSWYQQTPGQGLQFLFEYFSETQRNKGNFPGRFSGRQFSNSRSEMNVSTLELGDSALYLCASSLVGRANTGELFFGEGSRLTVL.

As concerns this clone: The CDR3 end falls 3 residues outside the read, so it is completed with the germline J gene. The chain has TRBV5-1 and TRBJ1-6; perhaps TRBD1 as D (6 bases). This CDR3 is built from 14 residues. CDR1 and CDR2 (germline): SGHRS, YFSETQ. V lost 7 bases, J lost 7 bases, and 15 bases lay in between. Incomplete CDR3 DNA: TGCGCCAGCGGGGGGGCCAGCGGGAATTCACCC. Protein product: CASGGASGNSP. The complete CDR3 sequence is CASGGASGNSPLHF.

CDR3 loop: CASSSGTGNTIYF. CDR3 DNA (partial): TGTGCCAGCAGTTCCGGGACAGGGAACACC. V is TRBV7-8 and J is TRBJ1-3; TRBD1 matches 9 bases. With the read ending 3 residues before the CDR3 end, the germline J gene is used to fill in that end. With 6 bases clipped from V and 7 bases from J, the junction kept 4 bases outside the gene matches. The CDR3 is 13 amino acids. Germline CDR1 SGHVS, CDR2 FQNEAQ.

The sequenced CDR3 bases are TGCAGCGCCTCGGGACAGGGGTACGAG. Protein sequence: CSASGQGYE. The whole CDR3 sequence is CSASGQGYEQYF. The rearrangement links TRBV29-1 to TRBJ2-7; 10 bases align to TRBD1. Read coverage stops 3 residues before the CDR3 terminus; the germline J gene supplies the remainder. This CDR3 contains 12 residues. Germline CDR1 reads SQVTM; CDR2 reads ANQGSEA. V was pared by 7 bases and J by 4 bases, with 4 bases of the junction left unmatched.

Comment on this clone: Sequencing ends 3 residues short of the CDR3 end; the germline J gene provides the rest. The chain uses TRBV5-1 and TRBJ2-4; possibly TRBD1 for D (5 bases). V dropped 6 bases and J dropped 0 bases, with 13 bases sitting between them. This CDR3 has 15 residues. Germline-derived CDR1 and CDR2 are SGHRS and YFSETQ. The CDR3 bases that were read are TGCGCCAGCACCAACCCAGGGATAGCCAAAAACATT. Translation: CASTNPGIAKNI. The complete CDR3 protein is CASTNPGIAKNIQYF. Variable domain in full (rest from reference TRBV5-1 and TRBJ2-4): KAGVTQTPRYLIKTRGQQVTLSCSPISGHRSVSWYQQTPGQGLQFLFEYFSETQRNKGNFPGRFSGRQFSNSRSEMNVSTLELGDSALYLCASTNPGIAKNIQYFGAGTRLSVL.

Concerning this clone: The observed sequence ends 3 residues before the CDR3 terminus, with the missing tail filled in from the germline J gene. The chain is built from TRBV30 and TRBJ1-4, with a weak D call TRBD1 (5 bases). This CDR3 region has 15 residues. Germline CDR1 GTSNPN, CDR2 SVGIG (reference sequence). Deletions cut 0 bases from V and 3 bases from J, with 11 bases between. The sequenced CDR3 bases are TGTGCCTGGAGTGTACTTGACAGTCCTAATGAAAAA. This gives the protein CAWSVLDSPNEK. The CDR3 reads in full as CAWSVLDSPNEKLFF. The full variable domain, rest sourced from reference TRBV30 and TRBJ1-4, is SQTIHQWPATLVQPVGSPLSLECTVEGTSNPNLYWYRQAAGRGLQLLFYSVGIGQISSEVPQNLSASRPQDRQFILSSKKLLLSDSGFYLCAWSVLDSPNEKLFFGSGTQLSVL.

As for this clone: The observed sequence ends 3 residues before the CDR3 terminus, with the missing tail filled in from the germline J gene. The rearrangement links TRBV28 to TRBJ2-7; 11 nucleotides agree with TRBD2. V trimming: 6 bases; J trimming: 0 bases; junction bases outside the gene matches: 7. CDR1 MDHEN and CDR2 SYDVKM come from the germline V gene. CDR3 size: 16 residues. CDR3 residues: CASRTGTSGLSYEQYF. Partial CDR3 DNA: TGTGCCAGCAGGACCGGGACTAGCGGCCTCTCCTACGAG.

To note about this clone: The read comes to an end 3 residues before the CDR3 does, leaving the germline J gene to fill in the end. The V gene is TRBV20-1, the J gene TRBJ2-3; 8 nucleotides line up with TRBD2. Germline CDR1 reads DFQATT; CDR2 reads SNEGSKA (reference sequence). This CDR3 has 16 amino acids. With V trimmed by 0 bases and J by 1 base, 6 bases remained unmatched. The CDR3 DNA, read in part, is TGCAGTGCTAGAGATCAAAGCGGGAGCGGCACAGATACG. Translating it yields CSARDQSGSGTDT. The whole CDR3 reads CSARDQSGSGTDTQYF.

As to this clone: Relative to the germline gene, one junction end is altered; a read error may explain this. Read data end 3 residues before the CDR3 end; the end is taken from the germline J gene. The rearrangement uses TRBV4-2 and TRBJ1-2; a weak D match, TRBD1 (6 bases). The CDR3 length is 15 residues. Germline-derived CDR1 and CDR2 are LGHNA and YNFKEQ. CDR3 protein: CASSQGLQGYYGYTF. Incomplete CDR3 DNA: TGCGCCAGCAGCCAAGGATTACAGGGCTACTATGGC.

The CDR3 sequence: CASSLVATVRDTQYF. CDR3 DNA (partial): TGTGCCAGCAGCTTAGTTGCGACAGTGCGGGATACG. The rearrangement uses TRBV7-9 and TRBJ2-3; perhaps TRBD1 as D (5 bases). With the read ending 3 residues before the CDR3 end, the germline J gene is used to fill in that end. This CDR3 spans 15 amino acids. Germline V gene data show CDR1 as SEHNR and CDR2 as FQNEAQ (reference sequence). With 1 base removed from V and 6 bases from J, the gap between germline ends came to 14 bases.

For this clone: The read falls 3 residues short of the CDR3 end, and the missing part is taken from the germline J gene. This chain connects TRBV6-2 or TRBV6-3 to TRBJ2-7, with D maybe TRBD1 (6 bases). This CDR3 is built from 14 residues. CDR1 is MNHEY and CDR2 is SVGEGT in the germline V gene. The V and J ends lost 6 bases and 4 bases respectively, with 16 bases between them. The CDR3 sequence: CASRQGTIGYEQYF. The CDR3 DNA, read in part, is TGTGCCAGCAGACAGGGTACGATTGGTTACGAG.

A remark on this clone: Read coverage stops 3 residues before the CDR3 terminus; the germline J gene supplies the remainder. This chain joins TRBV7-9 and TRBJ1-5, with TRBD1 matching 8 bases. From germline, CDR1 is SEHNR and CDR2 FQNEAQ (reference sequence). The CDR3 has 14 residues. J gave up 6 bases and V 4 bases, and 5 bases lay outside the gene matches. The covered CDR3 bases are TGTGCCAGCAGCTCGGACAGGGAGGGTCAGCCC. This gives the protein CASSSDREGQP. In full, the CDR3 is CASSSDREGQPQHF.

As for this clone: The CDR3 extends 3 residues past the end of the read, so its final part is completed from the germline J gene. The chain joins TRBV14 to TRBJ2-7; D is perhaps TRBD1 or TRBD2 (5 bases each). The germline V gene has CDR1 SGHDN and CDR2 FVKESK. Trimming removed 1 base at V and 0 bases at J, with 16 bases between. This CDR3 contains 17 residues. This CDR3 reads CASSQVGVTVLSYEQYF. CDR3 DNA, as far as it was read: TGTGCCAGCAGCCAAGTGGGAGTGACAGTGCTCTCCTACGAG.

On this clone itself: The read terminates 3 residues ahead of where the CDR3 ends, so the germline J gene completes it. This chain connects TRBV5-1 to TRBJ2-5; 12 bases fit TRBD2. The germline V gene encodes CDR1 SGHRS and CDR2 YFSETQ. J lost 5 bases, V lost 7 bases, and 6 bases had no gene match. The CDR3 totals 14 residues. This CDR3 is CASGGLAGSETQYF. CDR3 DNA (partial): TGCGCCAGCGGTGGACTAGCGGGATCGGAGACC.

As to this clone: The CDR3 goes on 3 residues after the read ends, and that part is filled in from the germline J gene. This sequence joins TRBV18 and TRBJ2-2; 11 bases fit TRBD1. V was clipped by 1 base and J by 3 bases; unmatched bases: 4. Germline V gives CDR1 KGHSH, CDR2 LQKENI. CDR3 length equals 17 residues. The chain's CDR3 is CASSPRTGGADTGELFF. The part of the CDR3 DNA that was read is TGTGCCAGCTCACCACGGACAGGGGGCGCGGACACCGGGGAG. Full variable domain (rest looked up from reference TRBV18 and TRBJ2-2): NAGVMQNPRHLVRRRGQEARLRCSPMKGHSHVYWYRQLPEEGLKFMVYLQKENIIDESGMPKERFSAEFPKEGPSILRIQQVVRGDSAAYFCASSPRTGGADTGELFFGEGSRLTVL.

A remark on this clone: The CDR3 extends 3 residues past the end of the read, so its final part is completed from the germline J gene. The chain combines TRBV7-9 with TRBJ2-7; 7 nucleotides match TRBD1. The CDR3 covers 15 residues. The germline V gene encodes CDR1 SEHNR and CDR2 FQNEAQ (reference sequence). With V trimmed by 5 bases and J by 2 bases, 9 bases remained unmatched. The CDR3 bases that were read are TGTGCCAGCAGCCTAATGGGGACAGACACCTACGAG. Protein sequence: CASSLMGTDTYE. Given in full, the CDR3 is CASSLMGTDTYEQYF.

As regards this clone: The missing CDR3 end, 3 residues past where the read stops, is filled in from the germline J gene. The rearrangement links TRBV2 to TRBJ2-5; 7 bases fit TRBD1. The CDR3 length is 14 residues. The V gene end was trimmed by 6 bases and the J gene end by 2 bases; junction bases not matched to a gene: 6. Germline V lookup: CDR1 SNHLY, CDR2 FYNNEI. CDR3 DNA, as far as it was read: TGTGCCAGCAGGAGGACAGGTTCGCAAGAGACC. It encodes CASRRTGSQET. The CDR3, in full, reads CASRRTGSQETQYF.